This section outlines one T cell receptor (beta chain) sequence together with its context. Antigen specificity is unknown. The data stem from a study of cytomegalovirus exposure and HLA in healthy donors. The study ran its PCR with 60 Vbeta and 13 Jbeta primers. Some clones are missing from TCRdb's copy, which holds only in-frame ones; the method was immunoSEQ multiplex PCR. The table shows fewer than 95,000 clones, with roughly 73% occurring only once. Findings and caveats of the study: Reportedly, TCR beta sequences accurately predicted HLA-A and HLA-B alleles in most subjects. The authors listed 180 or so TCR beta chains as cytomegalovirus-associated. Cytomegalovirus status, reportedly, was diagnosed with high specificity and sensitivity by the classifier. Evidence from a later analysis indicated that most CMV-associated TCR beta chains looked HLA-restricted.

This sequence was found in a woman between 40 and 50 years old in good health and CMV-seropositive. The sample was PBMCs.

CDR3 protein: CASSLEGRAHYGYTF. CDR3 bases: TGTGCCAGCAGCTTAGAGGGCAGGGCTCACTATGGCTACACCTTC. V gene TRBV7-2 combines with J gene TRBJ1-2, with a possible D match to TRBD1 (5 bases). The CDR3 has 15 amino acids. The V and J ends lost 1 base and 3 bases respectively, with 12 bases between them. Germline CDR1 and CDR2: SGHTA and FQGNSA. Full variable domain (missing parts from reference TRBV7-2 and TRBJ1-2): GAGVSQSPSNKVTEKGKDVELRCDPISGHTALYWYRQSLGQGLEFLIYFQGNSAPDKSGLPSDRFSAERTGGSVSTLTIQRTQQEDSAVYLCASSLEGRAHYGYTFGSGTRLTVV.